The source of this TCR beta chain is a study of cytomegalovirus exposure and HLA in healthy donors. Broader study findings: Later analysis associated a missense DCLRE1C variant with TCR beta V- and J-gene trimming. Most likely, a cluster of highly shared sequence variants arose as a sequencing artifact. In a later analysis, an Asian-associated ancestry cluster reportedly showed fewer N-insertions than the approximately 700-donor mean.

PCR primers comprised 60 Vbeta and 13 Jbeta primers. Assay used: immunoSEQ multiplex PCR; TCRdb lists only in-frame clones, some missing. This table has about 140,000 clones, less than 80% appearing once. Notes on this clone: Its antigen remains unidentified.

The CDR3 has 15 residues. V was pared by 3 bases and J by 5 bases, with 8 bases of the junction left unmatched. Germline CDR1 is SGDLS and CDR2 is YYNGEE. The TCR was taken from a man in his forties in good health and CMV-seropositive. The chain links TRBV9 to TRBJ1-2, with 9 nucleotides matching TRBD1. The sequencing input was PBMCs. The CDR3 loop is CASSGDRAEPYGYTF. CDR3 coding DNA: TGTGCCAGCAGCGGGGACAGGGCCGAGCCTTATGGCTACACCTTC. Full variable domain (rest looked up from reference TRBV9 and TRBJ1-2): DSGVTQTPKHLITATGQRVTLRCSPRSGDLSVYWYQQSLDQGLQFLIQYYNGEERAKGNILERFSAQQFPDLHSELNLSSLELGDSALYFCASSGDRAEPYGYTFGSGTRLTVV.